Sequencing of this T cell receptor beta chain was carried out in a study of T cells in Graves' hyperthyroidism and ophthalmopathy. Study-wide results and limits: The model's output predicted ophthalmopathy at a median of about 5.9 months prior to onset.

There are 13 residues in the CDR3. Germline V gives CDR1 DFQATT, CDR2 SNEGSKA (reference sequence). V lost 3 bases and J 4 bases, leaving 13 bases between the germline ends. Regions amplified from RNA transcripts were the TCR beta CDR3 regions. The HTBI primer set drove a first-round RT-PCR of the TCR CDR3. From the multiplex PCR reads, TCRdb called clonotypes with MiXCR, one entry per CDR3 protein. The sample yields about 400,000 distinct CDR3 sequences, more than 13% seen once. This clonotype was detected only a few times. Its antigen is not identified. The rearrangement uses TRBV20-1 and TRBJ2-7, with no clear D. This receptor was obtained from a man aged 50 to 60 with Graves' ophthalmopathy. The sequenced sample consisted of blood. The CDR3: CSASPASVYEQYF. In DNA, the CDR3 is TGCAGTGCTAGTCCAGCTTCGGTATACGAGCAGTACTTC.